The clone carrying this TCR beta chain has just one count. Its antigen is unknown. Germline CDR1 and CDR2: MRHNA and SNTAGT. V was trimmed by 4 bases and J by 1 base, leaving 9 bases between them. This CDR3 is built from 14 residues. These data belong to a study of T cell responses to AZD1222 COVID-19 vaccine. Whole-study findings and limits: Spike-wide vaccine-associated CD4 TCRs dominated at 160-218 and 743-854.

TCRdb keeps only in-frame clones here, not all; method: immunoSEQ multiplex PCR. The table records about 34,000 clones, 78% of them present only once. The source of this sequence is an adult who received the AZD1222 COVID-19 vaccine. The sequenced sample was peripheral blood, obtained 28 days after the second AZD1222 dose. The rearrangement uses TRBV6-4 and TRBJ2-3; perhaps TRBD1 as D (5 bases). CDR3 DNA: TGTGCCAGCAGTGTAAAAGGGGGCACAGATACGCAGTATTTT. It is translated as CASSVKGGTDTQYF.